These 27 T cell receptor beta chains were all obtained from the same sample, sequenced in a study of blood T cell repertoires in COVID-19. Data came from immunoSEQ multiplex PCR; TCRdb stores just in-frame clones and leaves some out. The sample lists around 250,000 clones, less than 85% seen once, with roughly 3.1% in the top ten. The specimen sequenced was peripheral blood. The receptors shown here come from a woman aged 18-35 years with acute or convalescent COVID-19.

The chain uses TRBV9 and TRBJ2-1; 12 bases line up with TRBD2. CDR1 SGDLS and CDR2 YYNGEE come from the germline V gene. This CDR3 has 13 residues. V trimming: 5 bases; J trimming: 8 bases; junction bases outside the gene matches: 2. For the CDR3, the DNA is TGTGCCAGCAGACGGACTAGCGGGGATGAGCAGTTCTTC. This codes for CASRRTSGDEQFF.

The chain uses TRBV21-1 and TRBJ1-2; the table's TRBD1 call for D was not verified on the DNA. TRBV21-1 is a pseudogene segment. This CDR3 region has 15 residues. CDR3 protein: CASSKAAGGNYGYTF. In DNA form, the CDR3 reads TGTGCCAGCAGCAAAGCAGCAGGGGGAAACTATGGCTACACCTTC.

Worth noting for this clone: In the same sample, other DNA sequences code for this CDR3. The rearrangement links TRBV3-1 (or the pseudogene TRBV3-2) to TRBJ2-2, with D perhaps matching TRBD2 (6 bases). The V gene lost 0 bases and the J gene lost 5 bases, with 13 bases spanning the gap. Germline CDR1 reads LGHDT; CDR2 reads YNNKEL (reference sequence). The CDR3 covers 16 residues. Here the CDR3 reads CASSQDTGRRTGELFF. Here the CDR3 DNA reads TGTGCCAGCAGCCAAGATACTGGGAGGAGAACCGGGGAGCTGTTTTTT.

The V and J genes are TRBV13 and TRBJ1-6; D gene unclear. CDR1 is PRHDT and CDR2 is FYEKMQ in the germline V gene (reference sequence). The CDR3 is made up of 13 amino acids. Trimming took off 8 bases at V and 5 bases at J, with 10 bases between the two ends. DNA of the CDR3: TGTGCCAGCGCCCTGACTAATAATTCACCCCTCCACTTT. Its protein product is CASALTNNSPLHF.

The chain couples TRBV18 to TRBJ2-3; tentative D call: TRBD1 (5 bases). Germline V gene lookup returns CDR1 KGHSH and CDR2 LQKENI. The CDR3 has 17 residues. Deletions cut 2 bases from V and 2 bases from J, with 17 bases between. CDR3 in DNA: TGTGCCAGCTCACCAGGGTTGGGGCTCGAGACCACAGATACGCAGTATTTT. Protein: CASSPGLGLETTDTQYF.

V and J are TRBV27 and TRBJ2-4, with 10 nucleotides matching TRBD2. The CDR3 runs 16 residues. Germline V gene data show CDR1 as MNHEY and CDR2 as SMNVEV (reference sequence). The V gene end was trimmed by 5 bases and the J gene end by 6 bases; junction bases not matched to a gene: 10. CDR3 coding DNA: TGTGCCAGCAGTCCCCGAACACTAGCGGGAACAAACATTCAGTACTTC. It is translated as CASSPRTLAGTNIQYF.

The rearrangement links TRBV3-1 (or the pseudogene TRBV3-2) to TRBJ2-5, with 9 bases fitting TRBD1. The CDR3 sequence is 12 residues long. Germline V lookup: CDR1 LGHDT, CDR2 YNNKEL (reference sequence). V lost 1 base and J lost 14; bases outside the gene matches: 5. The CDR3 is CASSQGDRERYF. CDR3 nucleotides: TGTGCCAGCAGCCAAGGGGACAGGGAGCGTTACTTC.

V and J are TRBV6-1 and TRBJ1-5; no clear D gene. V lost 2 bases and J 6 bases, leaving 5 bases between the germline ends. CDR1 is MNHNS and CDR2 is SASEGT in the germline V gene. This CDR3 has 12 amino acids. The DNA for the CDR3 is TGTGCCAGCAGTGAATGGAGTCAGCCCCAGCATTTT. This codes for CASSEWSQPQHF.

The J gene is TRBJ1-2, the V gene TRBV6-2 or TRBV6-3; 8 bases are a match to TRBD1. V was pared by 5 bases and J by 8 bases, with 13 bases of the junction left unmatched. The CDR3 consists of 15 residues. Germline loops: CDR1 MNHEY, CDR2 SVGEGT. Here the CDR3 reads CASSDTPDRGPGYTF. CDR3 coding DNA: TGTGCCAGCAGTGACACACCCGACAGGGGTCCCGGCTACACCTTC.

The V gene is TRBV9, the J gene TRBJ2-2, with a weak D call TRBD1 (5 bases). Germline V lookup: CDR1 SGDLS, CDR2 YYNGEE. The CDR3 consists of 18 residues. The V gene lost 0 bases and the J gene lost 4 bases, with 19 bases spanning the gap. The CDR3 loop reads CASSVGQGGLGATGELFF. The CDR3, as DNA: TGTGCCAGCAGCGTAGGGCAGGGTGGATTGGGTGCCACCGGGGAGCTGTTTTTT.

V is TRBV6-5 and J is TRBJ2-7, with 14 bases aligning to TRBD2. The germline V gene has CDR1 MNHEY and CDR2 SVGAGI. This CDR3 comprises 13 residues. J gave up 7 bases and V 4 bases, and 0 bases lay outside the gene matches. In DNA, the CDR3 is TGTGCCAGCAGTTGGACTAGCGGGAGGGAGCAGTACTTC. It encodes CASSWTSGREQYF.

The V call is TRBV7-8, the J call TRBJ2-2; 13 bases are a match to TRBD2. V trimming: 0 bases; J trimming: 1 base; junction bases outside the gene matches: 5. The CDR3 is made up of 19 amino acids. Germline V gene data show CDR1 as SGHVS and CDR2 as FQNEAQ. Written as DNA, the CDR3 is TGTGCCAGCAGCTTAGCCCAGACTAGCGGGAGGAAGAACACCGGGGAGCTGTTTTTT. It specifies CASSLAQTSGRKNTGELFF.

For this clone: A junction boundary mismatches the germline segment, possibly from a read error. Written as DNA, the CDR3 is TGTGCCAGCAGCGTACTTACAGGGGGAAACTTC. Translating it yields CASSVLTGGNF. V is TRBV7-9 and J is TRBJ2-4, with 8 positions matching TRBD1. The CDR3 totals 11 residues. From germline, CDR1 is SEHNR and CDR2 FQNEAQ (reference sequence).

The chain recombines TRBV29-1 with TRBJ1-4; TRBD1 matches at 8 bases. Looked up from germline, CDR1 is SQVTM and CDR2 is ANQGSEA. The CDR3 spans 14 residues. The ends lost 6 bases at V and 8 bases at J; junction bases unmatched: 11. In DNA form, the CDR3 reads TGCAGCGTACTGTGGACAGGGACAGGAGAAAAACTGTTTTTT. This encodes CSVLWTGTGEKLFF.

V usage is TRBV5-5 and J usage is TRBJ2-5, with TRBD2 matching 8 bases. Germline V gene sequence: CDR1 SGHKS, CDR2 YYEKEE (reference sequence). The CDR3 contains 17 residues. V shed 2 bases, J shed 5 bases, and the junction held 14 bases outside the gene matches. CDR3 region: CASSFGGLAGVRETQYF. The CDR3 bases are TGTGCCAGCAGCTTCGGTGGACTAGCCGGAGTTAGGGAGACCCAGTACTTC.

This clone occurred once. J is TRBJ2-7 and V is TRBV7-9, with 8 nucleotides matching TRBD1. This CDR3 spans 14 amino acids. Trimming took 2 bases from V and 4 from J; bases not matched to a gene: 4. Germline CDR1 and CDR2: SEHNR and FQNEAQ (reference sequence). The CDR3 region has the DNA TGTGCCAGCAGCTTAACTACAGGGGGGTACGAGCAGTACTTC. It specifies CASSLTTGGYEQYF. Full variable domain (remainder filled in from reference TRBV7-9 and TRBJ2-7): DTGVSQNPRHKITKRGQNVTFRCDPISEHNRLYWYRQTLGQGPEFLTYFQNEAQLEKSRLLSDRFSAERPKGSFSTLEIQRTEQGDSAMYLCASSLTTGGYEQYFGPGTRLTVT.

The chain recombines TRBV5-6 with TRBJ2-1; the match to TRBD1 covers 8 bases. The CDR3 has 16 amino acids. Germline CDR1 and CDR2: SGHDT and YYEEEE. V shed 4 bases and J 6 bases; nucleotides not matched to a gene: 12. The DNA for the CDR3 is TGTGCCAGCAGCGGGGAACGGGACAGGAGGCGCAATGAGCAGTTCTTC. Its translation: CASSGERDRRRNEQFF. Drawing the rest from reference TRBV5-6 and TRBJ2-1, the complete variable domain is DAGVTQSPTHLIKTRGQQVTLRCSPKSGHDTVSWYQQALGQGPQFIFQYYEEEERQRGNFPDRFSGHQFPNYSSELNVNALLLGDSALYLCASSGERDRRRNEQFFGPGTRLTVL.

This clone was recorded only once. CDR3 loop: CASSLAISGDRSSYNEQFF. The CDR3 DNA sequence: TGTGCCAGCAGCTTAGCGATTAGCGGGGACCGGAGCTCCTACAATGAGCAGTTCTTC. This chain uses TRBV7-6 with TRBJ2-1, with 8 bases aligning to TRBD2. Germline V gives CDR1 SGHVS, CDR2 FNYEAQ. V was pared by 0 bases and J by 0 bases, with 10 bases of the junction left unmatched. The CDR3 covers 19 residues.

The chain is built from TRBV5-1 and TRBJ2-3, with 11 bases that match TRBD1. The CDR3 extends over 16 amino acids. The V gene's germline CDR1 is SGHRS and CDR2 YFSETQ. Unmatched junction bases numbered 5, after V lost 3 bases and J lost 2 bases. CDR3 bases: TGCGCCAGCAGCTCCCGGACAGGGGGCAACACAGATACGCAGTATTTT. It is translated as CASSSRTGGNTDTQYF. The whole variable domain, remainder taken from reference TRBV5-1 and TRBJ2-3, is KAGVTQTPRYLIKTRGQQVTLSCSPISGHRSVSWYQQTPGQGLQFLFEYFSETQRNKGNFPGRFSGRQFSNSRSEMNVSTLELGDSALYLCASSSRTGGNTDTQYFGPGTRLTVL.

The chain recombines TRBV4-3 with TRBJ1-2; TRBD1 aligns across 8 bases. V lost 2 bases, J lost 4 bases, and 9 bases stayed unmatched. CDR1 LGHNA and CDR2 YSLEER come from the germline V gene. This CDR3 comprises 16 residues. This CDR3 is CASSQRPGQDLYGYTF. As DNA, the CDR3 is TGCGCCAGCAGCCAACGACCGGGACAGGACCTCTATGGCTACACCTTC.

J is TRBJ1-3 and V is TRBV30, with a tentative D call TRBD1 (5 bases). Germline CDR1 reads GTSNPN; CDR2 reads SVGIG (reference sequence). The CDR3 runs 16 residues. V was trimmed by 2 bases and J by 4 bases, leaving 18 bases between them. The CDR3 coding sequence is TGTGCCTGGAGTCACGAAGCGGGGGGAGACGGAAACACCATATATTTT. Encoded protein: CAWSHEAGGDGNTIYF.

The rearrangement joins TRBV5-1 to TRBJ2-1; 11 bases match TRBD2. V shed 5 bases and J 6 bases; nucleotides not matched to a gene: 7. Germline CDR1 reads SGHRS; CDR2 reads YFSETQ. The CDR3 contains 15 residues. CDR3 coding DNA: TGCGCCAGCAGGTTAGCGGGAGGGGTTTCCAATGAGCAGTTCTTC. It translates to CASRLAGGVSNEQFF.

This chain uses TRBV14 with TRBJ1-1, with a tentative D call TRBD1 (5 bases). This CDR3 is built from 16 residues. V lost 4 bases and J 10 bases, leaving 25 bases between the germline ends. CDR1 SGHDN and CDR2 FVKESK come from the germline V gene. The CDR3 protein is CASSREERDWAEGAFF. CDR3 bases: TGTGCCAGCAGCCGAGAGGAAAGGGACTGGGCTGAGGGAGCTTTCTTT.

CDR3: CASSNWEASGFDNEQFF. DNA for the CDR3: TGTGCCAGTAGTAATTGGGAGGCTAGCGGGTTCGACAATGAGCAGTTCTTC. The V and J genes are TRBV19 and TRBJ2-1; TRBD2 aligns across 8 bases. V was clipped by 4 bases and J by 5 bases; unmatched bases: 13. In germline, CDR1 is LNHDA, CDR2 SQIVND (reference sequence). This CDR3 has 17 amino acids.

The chain combines TRBV6-5 with TRBJ2-2; the D gene is possibly TRBD2 (7 bases). Germline V gives CDR1 MNHEY, CDR2 SVGAGI. This CDR3 has 14 amino acids. V was clipped by 6 bases and J by 4 bases, with 12 bases between them. In DNA form, the CDR3 reads TGTGCCAGCAGAGGGGGGGTGGTCACCGGGGAGCTGTTTTTT. Translation: CASRGGVVTGELFF.

CDR3 nucleotides: TGCGCCAGCAGCCAAAGAGCCCACGGGGGGTCCCTCACAGATACGCAGTATTTT. Amino acids: CASSQRAHGGSLTDTQYF. The gene calls are TRBV4-3 and TRBJ2-3; TRBD2 matches 7 bases. The CDR3 covers 18 residues. The germline V gene has CDR1 LGHNA and CDR2 YSLEER. V was pared by 2 bases and J by 2 bases, with 13 bases of the junction left unmatched.

The chain combines TRBV29-1 with TRBJ2-7, with D tentatively TRBD1 (5 bases). The germline V gene has CDR1 SQVTM and CDR2 ANQGSEA. CDR3 length: 14 amino acids. V was pared by 2 bases and J by 3 bases, with 14 bases between. This CDR3 is CSVEKGQGGYEQYF. The CDR3 DNA reads as TGCAGCGTTGAAAAAGGGCAGGGTGGCTACGAGCAGTACTTC.